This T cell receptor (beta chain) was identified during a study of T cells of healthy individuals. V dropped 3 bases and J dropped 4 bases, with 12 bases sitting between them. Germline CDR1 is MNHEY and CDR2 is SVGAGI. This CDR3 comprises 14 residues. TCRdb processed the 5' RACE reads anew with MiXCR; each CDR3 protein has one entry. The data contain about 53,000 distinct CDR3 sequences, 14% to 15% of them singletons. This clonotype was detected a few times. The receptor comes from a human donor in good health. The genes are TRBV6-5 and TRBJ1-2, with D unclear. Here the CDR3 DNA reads TGTGCCAGCAGTTATGACGGGGAGAGCTATGGCTACACCTTC. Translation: CASSYDGESYGYTF.